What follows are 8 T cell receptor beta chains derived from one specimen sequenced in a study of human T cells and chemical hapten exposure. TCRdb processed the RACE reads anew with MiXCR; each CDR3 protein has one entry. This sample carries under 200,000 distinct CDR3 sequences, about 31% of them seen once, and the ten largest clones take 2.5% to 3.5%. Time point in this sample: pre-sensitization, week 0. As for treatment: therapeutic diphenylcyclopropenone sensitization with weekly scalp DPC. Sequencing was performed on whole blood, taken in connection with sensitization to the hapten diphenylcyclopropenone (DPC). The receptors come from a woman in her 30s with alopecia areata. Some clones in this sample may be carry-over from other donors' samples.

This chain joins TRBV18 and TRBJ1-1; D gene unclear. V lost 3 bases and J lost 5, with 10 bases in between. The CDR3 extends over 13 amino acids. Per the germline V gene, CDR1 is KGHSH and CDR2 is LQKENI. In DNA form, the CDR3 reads TGTGCCAGCTCACCCATAGGGCATACTGAAGCTTTCTTT. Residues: CASSPIGHTEAFF. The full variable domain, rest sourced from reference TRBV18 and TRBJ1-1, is NAGVMQNPRHLVRRRGQEARLRCSPMKGHSHVYWYRQLPEEGLKFMVYLQKENIIDESGMPKERFSAEFPKEGPSILRIQQVVRGDSAAYFCASSPIGHTEAFFGQGTRLTVV.

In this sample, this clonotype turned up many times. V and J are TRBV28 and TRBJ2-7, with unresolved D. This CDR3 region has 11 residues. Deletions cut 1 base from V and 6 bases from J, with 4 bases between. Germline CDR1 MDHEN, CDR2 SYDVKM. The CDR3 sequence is CASSLSREQYF. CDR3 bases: TGTGCCAGCAGTTTATCGCGCGAGCAGTACTTC.

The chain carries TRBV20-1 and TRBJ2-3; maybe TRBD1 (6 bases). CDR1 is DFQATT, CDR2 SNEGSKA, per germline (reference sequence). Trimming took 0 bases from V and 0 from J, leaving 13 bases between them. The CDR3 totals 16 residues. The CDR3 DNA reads TGCAGTGCTAGAGACCCCACAGGGTCTAGCACAGATACGCAGTATTTT. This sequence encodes CSARDPTGSSTDTQYF.

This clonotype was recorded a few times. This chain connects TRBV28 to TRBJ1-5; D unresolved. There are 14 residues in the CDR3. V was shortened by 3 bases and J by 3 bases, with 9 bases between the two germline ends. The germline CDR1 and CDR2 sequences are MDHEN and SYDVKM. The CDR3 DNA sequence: TGTGCCAGCAGTTTGGGGTGGGCCAATCAGCCCCAGCATTTT. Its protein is CASSLGWANQPQHF.

The CDR3 DNA sequence: TGTGCCAGCACCAGAGGGTCATTGTCTTACAATGAGCAGTTCTTC. Translating it yields CASTRGSLSYNEQFF. J is TRBJ2-1 and V is TRBV28; D is possibly TRBD2 (5 bases). Deletions cut 7 bases from V and 4 bases from J, with 17 bases between. Germline CDR1 MDHEN, CDR2 SYDVKM. The CDR3 loop spans 15 amino acids. Variable domain in full (rest from reference TRBV28 and TRBJ2-1): DVKVTQSSRYLVKRTGEKVFLECVQDMDHENMFWYRQDPGLGLRLIYFSYDVKMKEKGDIPEGYSVSREKKERFSLILESASTNQTSMYLCASTRGSLSYNEQFFGPGTRLTVL.

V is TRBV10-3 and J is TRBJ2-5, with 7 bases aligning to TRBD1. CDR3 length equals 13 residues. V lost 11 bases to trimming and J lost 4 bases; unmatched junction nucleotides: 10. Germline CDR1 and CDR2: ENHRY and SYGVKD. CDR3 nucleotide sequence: TGTGCCGCACGGGACAGCCCCTCAGAGACCCAGTACTTC. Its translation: CAARDSPSETQYF.

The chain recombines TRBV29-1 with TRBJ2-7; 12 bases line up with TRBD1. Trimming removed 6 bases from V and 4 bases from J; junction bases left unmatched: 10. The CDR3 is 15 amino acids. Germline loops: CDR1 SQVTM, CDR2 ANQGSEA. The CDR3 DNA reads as TGCAGCGTGATCGGGACAGGGGGCGTGAAGTACGAGCAGTACTTC. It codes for CSVIGTGGVKYEQYF.

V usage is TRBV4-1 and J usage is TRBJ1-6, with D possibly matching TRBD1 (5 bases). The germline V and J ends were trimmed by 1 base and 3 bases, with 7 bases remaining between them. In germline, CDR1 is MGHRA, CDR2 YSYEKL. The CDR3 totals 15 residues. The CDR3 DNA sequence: TGCGCCAGCAGCCAAGCGCAGGGCTATAATTCACCCCTCCACTTT. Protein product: CASSQAQGYNSPLHF.